These 7 T cell receptor beta chains originate from one sample sequenced in a study of pediatric ulcerative colitis. Sequencing used immunoSEQ multiplex PCR; TCRdb keeps in-frame clones, though not all of them. The repertoire holds 55,000 to 65,000 clones, with about 80% as singletons. What was sequenced was blood. Receptors originate from a boy between 10 and 17 years old with moderate ulcerative colitis.

This clone was counted between two and nine times. The chain joins TRBV27 to TRBJ1-1; D remains unclear. The V gene's germline CDR1 is MNHEY and CDR2 SMNVEV (reference sequence). The CDR3 is 14 residues long. V was pared by 5 bases and J by 0 bases, with 10 bases between. The CDR3 bases are TGTGCCAGCAGTCTTTCGGACCTGAACACTGAAGCTTTCTTT. This sequence encodes CASSLSDLNTEAFF.

The chain combines TRBV4-1 with TRBJ1-1; D is perhaps TRBD1 (5 bases). CDR3 length equals 15 residues. Between the trimmed V and J ends, which lost 1 base and 5 bases, there was a span of 14 bases. CDR1 is MGHRA, CDR2 YSYEKL, per germline. The CDR3 DNA follows: TGCGCCAGCAGCCAAGTTGAGGGGCCTGTAACTGAAGCTTTCTTT. Translation gives CASSQVEGPVTEAFF.

J is TRBJ2-7 and V is TRBV6-1, with D perhaps given as TRBD1 or TRBD2 (6 bases each). There are 12 residues in the CDR3. Germline values: CDR1 MNHNS, CDR2 SASEGT. The V and J ends lost 11 bases and 7 bases respectively, with 18 bases between them. The CDR3 DNA follows: TGTGCCGGCCCAAGGGGGGTAGGGGAGCAGTACTTC. Translation: CAGPRGVGEQYF.

The chain is built from TRBV27 and TRBJ1-1; D not certain. CDR1 and CDR2 (germline): MNHEY, SMNVEV (reference sequence). This CDR3 has 13 amino acids. V lost 6 bases and J 2 bases, leaving 10 bases between the germline ends. This CDR3 reads CASRSVGNTEAFF. The DNA for the CDR3 is TGTGCCAGCAGATCAGTAGGAAACACTGAAGCTTTCTTT.

The chain has TRBV6-1 and TRBJ1-2; the D gene is possibly TRBD1 (5 bases). Germline CDR1 reads MNHNS; CDR2 reads SASEGT. With 7 bases removed from V and 4 bases from J, the gap between germline ends came to 16 bases. CDR3 length: 14 residues. The DNA for the CDR3 is TGTGCCAGCATGAGGGCAGGGTTCGGCTATGGCTACACCTTC. Amino acid sequence: CASMRAGFGYGYTF.

The rearrangement joins TRBV7-2 to TRBJ2-7; perhaps D is TRBD1 or TRBD2 (5 bases each). The V end lost 5 bases, the J end lost 0 bases, and 14 bases lay between the germline ends. This CDR3 region has 15 residues. Germline lookup yields CDR1 SGHTA and CDR2 FQGNSA. The CDR3 region has the DNA TGTGCCAGCAGCACAATAGGGGACGGCTCCTACGAGCAGTACTTC. Protein: CASSTIGDGSYEQYF.

This chain's CDR3 is CASTIPGSGVRPTEAFF. The CDR3 DNA follows: TGTGCCAGCACCATCCCAGGGTCGGGGGTGCGGCCCACTGAAGCTTTCTTT. The V and J genes are TRBV7-3 and TRBJ1-1, with a possible D match to TRBD1 (5 bases). The CDR3 runs 17 residues. V was trimmed by 7 bases and J by 4 bases, leaving 25 bases between them. Germline V gene data show CDR1 as SGHTA and CDR2 as FQGTGA. Drawing the rest from reference TRBV7-3 and TRBJ1-1, the complete variable domain is GAGVSQTPSNKVTEKGKYVELRCDPISGHTALYWYRQSLGQGPEFLIYFQGTGAADDSGLPNDRFFAVRPEGSVSTLKIQRTERGDSAVYLCASTIPGSGVRPTEAFFGQGTRLTVV.